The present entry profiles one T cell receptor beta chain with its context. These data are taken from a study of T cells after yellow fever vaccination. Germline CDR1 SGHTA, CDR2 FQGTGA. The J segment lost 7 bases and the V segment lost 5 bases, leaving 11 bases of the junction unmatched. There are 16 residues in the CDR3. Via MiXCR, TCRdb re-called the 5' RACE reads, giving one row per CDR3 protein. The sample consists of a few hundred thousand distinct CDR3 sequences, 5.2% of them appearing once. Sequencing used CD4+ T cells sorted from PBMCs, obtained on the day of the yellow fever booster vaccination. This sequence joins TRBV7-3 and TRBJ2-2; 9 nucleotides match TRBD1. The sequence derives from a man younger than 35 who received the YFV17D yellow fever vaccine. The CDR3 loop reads CASSLTGGSLRGELFF. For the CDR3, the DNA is TGTGCCAGCAGCCTTACAGGGGGCTCCTTACGCGGGGAGCTGTTTTTT. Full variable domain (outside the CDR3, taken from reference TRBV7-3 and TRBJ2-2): GAGVSQTPSNKVTEKGKYVELRCDPISGHTALYWYRQSLGQGPEFLIYFQGTGAADDSGLPNDRFFAVRPEGSVSTLKIQRTERGDSAVYLCASSLTGGSLRGELFFGEGSRLTVL.